This TCR beta chain was obtained from a study of shared clonotypes between healthy human individuals. Germline loops: CDR1 LNHDA, CDR2 SQIVND (reference sequence). CDR3 length: 15 residues. V shed 9 bases, J shed 2 bases, and the junction held 9 bases outside the gene matches. Per sorted-subset replicate PCR, input was approximately 180 ng DNA, representing tens of thousands of T cell genomes. Assay: immunoSEQ multiplex PCR; the TCRdb copy retains only in-frame clones and omits some. Of about 820,000 clones in the sample, 80% to 95% were seen once. Naive-designated CD8 cells lacked CD45RO, were positively enriched for CCR7, and omitted terminally differentiated effector memory CD45RA+ cells.

This chain uses TRBV19 with TRBJ2-3, with TRBD1 matching over 9 bases. The specimen sequenced was naive CD8+ T cells sorted from blood. The source of this sequence is a man aged 25 to 40 in good health. DNA of the CDR3: TGTGCCAGCACTACGGGACAGGGTTCCACAGATACGCAGTATTTT. Its translation: CASTTGQGSTDTQYF.